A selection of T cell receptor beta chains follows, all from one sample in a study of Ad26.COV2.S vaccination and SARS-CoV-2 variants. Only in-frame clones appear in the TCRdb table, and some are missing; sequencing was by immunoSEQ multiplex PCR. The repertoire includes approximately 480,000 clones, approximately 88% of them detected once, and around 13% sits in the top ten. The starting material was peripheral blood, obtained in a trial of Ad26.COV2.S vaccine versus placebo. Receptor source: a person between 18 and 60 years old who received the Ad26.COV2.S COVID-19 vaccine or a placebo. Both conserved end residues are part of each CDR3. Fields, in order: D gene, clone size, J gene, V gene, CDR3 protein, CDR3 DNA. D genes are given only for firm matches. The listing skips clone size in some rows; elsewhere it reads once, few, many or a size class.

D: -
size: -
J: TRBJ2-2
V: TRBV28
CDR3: CASSLMWSDRTGELFF
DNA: TGTGCCAGCAGTTTAATGTGGAGCGATCGCACCGGGGAGCTGTTTTTT

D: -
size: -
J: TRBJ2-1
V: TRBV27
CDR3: CASSFVSPRGSYNEQFF
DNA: TGTGCCAGCAGTTTCGTCTCCCCTAGGGGCTCCTACAATGAGCAGTTCTTC

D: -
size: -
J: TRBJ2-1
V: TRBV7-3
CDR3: CASSLNRINEQFF
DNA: TGTGCCAGCAGCTTAAATCGGATCAATGAGCAGTTCTTC

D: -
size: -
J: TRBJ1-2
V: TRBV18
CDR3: CASSQGEYGYTF
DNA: TGTGCCAGCTCACAGGGGGAGTATGGCTACACCTTC

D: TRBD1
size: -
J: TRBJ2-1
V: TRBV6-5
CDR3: CASSPGTVNEQFF
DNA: TGTGCCAGCAGTCCCGGGACAGTGAATGAGCAGTTCTTC

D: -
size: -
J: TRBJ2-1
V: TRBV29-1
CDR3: CSVEDYRADEQFF
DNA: TGCAGCGTTGAAGATTACAGGGCCGATGAGCAGTTCTTC

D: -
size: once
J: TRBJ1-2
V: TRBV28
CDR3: CASSERTSYGYTF
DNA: TGTGCCAGCAGTGAACGGACGAGCTATGGCTACACCTTC

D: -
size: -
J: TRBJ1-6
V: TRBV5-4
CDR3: CASTNYGGAVNSPLHF
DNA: TGTGCCAGCACCAACTACGGGGGGGCCGTCAATTCACCCCTCCACTTT

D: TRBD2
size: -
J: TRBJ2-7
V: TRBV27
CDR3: CASGRGGGGYEQYF
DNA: TGTGCCAGCGGCCGGGGGGGTGGGGGCTACGAGCAGTACTTC

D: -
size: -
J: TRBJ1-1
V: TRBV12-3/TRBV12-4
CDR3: CASSLQGYTEAFF
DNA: TGTGCCAGCAGCCTGCAGGGGTACACTGAAGCTTTCTTT

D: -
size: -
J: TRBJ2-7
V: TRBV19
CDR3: CASSTLGTAAVYEQYF
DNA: TGTGCCAGTAGTACCTTAGGGACGGCGGCGGTCTACGAGCAGTACTTC

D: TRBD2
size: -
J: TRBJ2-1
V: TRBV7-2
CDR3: CASRRGGRRNNEQFF
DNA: TGTGCCAGCAGGCGGGGCGGGAGAAGGAACAATGAGCAGTTCTTC

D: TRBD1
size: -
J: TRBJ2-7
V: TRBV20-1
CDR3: CSASRGQSSYEQYF
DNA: TGCAGTGCTAGTAGGGGACAGTCCTCCTACGAGCAGTACTTC

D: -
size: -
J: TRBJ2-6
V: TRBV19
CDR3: CASSIRPGQTSGANVLTF
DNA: TGTGCCAGTAGTATTCGTCCAGGGCAAACCTCTGGGGCCAACGTCCTGACTTTC

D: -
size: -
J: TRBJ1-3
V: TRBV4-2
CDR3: CASSQEVGQNPGNTIYF
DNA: TGTGCCAGCAGCCAAGAGGTAGGGCAGAACCCCGGAAACACCATATATTTT

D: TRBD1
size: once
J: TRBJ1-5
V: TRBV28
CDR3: CASSGQGQGQPQHF
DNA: TGTGCCAGCAGCGGACAGGGGCAGGGTCAGCCCCAGCATTTT

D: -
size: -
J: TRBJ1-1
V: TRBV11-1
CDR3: CASSLGNTGRYTEAFF
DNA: TGTGCCAGCAGCTTAGGTAATACAGGAAGATACACTGAAGCTTTCTTT

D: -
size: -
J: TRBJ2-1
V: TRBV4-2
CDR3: CASSQDLGGPPYNEQFF
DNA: TGTGCCAGCAGCCAAGACCTTGGCGGGCCGCCCTACAATGAGCAGTTCTTC

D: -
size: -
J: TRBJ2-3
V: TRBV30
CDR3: CAWSVLGDGGLTDTQYF
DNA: TGTGCCTGGAGTGTATTAGGGGATGGCGGGTTGACAGATACGCAGTATTTT

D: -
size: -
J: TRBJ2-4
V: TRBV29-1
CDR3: CSPRDRRSREDIQYF
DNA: TGCAGCCCCCGGGATCGTAGATCTCGGGAAGACATTCAGTACTTC

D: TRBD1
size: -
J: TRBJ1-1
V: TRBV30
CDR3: CACDRGATEAFF
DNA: TGTGCCTGCGACAGGGGGGCCACTGAAGCTTTCTTT

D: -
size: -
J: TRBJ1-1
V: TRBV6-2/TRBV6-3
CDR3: CASSKTGYTEAFF
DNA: TGTGCCAGCAGTAAGACAGGTTACACTGAAGCTTTCTTT

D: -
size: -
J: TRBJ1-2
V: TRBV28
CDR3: CASSFTVNYGYTF
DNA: TGTGCCAGCAGTTTCACAGTTAACTATGGCTACACCTTC

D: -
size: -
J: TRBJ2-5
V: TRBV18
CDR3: CASSPRGQTQYF
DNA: TGTGCCAGCTCACCCCGAGGGCAGACCCAGTACTTC

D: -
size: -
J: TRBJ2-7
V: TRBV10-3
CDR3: CAISKAAAGKNYEQYF
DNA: TGTGCCATCAGTAAGGCCGCCGCGGGGAAGAACTACGAGCAGTACTTC

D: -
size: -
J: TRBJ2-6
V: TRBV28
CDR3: CASSSQGSSGANVLTF
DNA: TGTGCCAGCAGTTCCCAGGGATCGTCTGGGGCCAACGTCCTGACTTTC

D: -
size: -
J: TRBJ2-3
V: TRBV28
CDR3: CASSSLRDTRAPDTQYF
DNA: TGTGCCAGCAGTTCCCTCCGGGACACCCGGGCCCCAGATACGCAGTATTTT

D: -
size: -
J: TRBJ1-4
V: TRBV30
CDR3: CAWMEGRRYEKLFF
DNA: TGTGCCTGGATGGAAGGGAGGCGGTATGAAAAACTGTTTTTT

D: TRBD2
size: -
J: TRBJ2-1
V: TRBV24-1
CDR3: CATSDPGTSDNEQFF
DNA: TGTGCCACCAGTGACCCCGGGACTAGCGACAATGAGCAGTTCTTC

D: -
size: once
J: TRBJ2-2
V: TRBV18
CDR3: CASSRQDTGELFF
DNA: TGTGCCAGCTCAAGACAAGACACCGGGGAGCTGTTTTTT

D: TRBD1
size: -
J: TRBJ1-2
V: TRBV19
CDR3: CASTPGQGLISGYTF
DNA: TGTGCCAGTACCCCCGGACAGGGACTTATATCCGGCTACACCTTC

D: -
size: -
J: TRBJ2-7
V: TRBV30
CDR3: CAWSAGLPYEQYF
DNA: TGTGCCTGGAGTGCGGGACTTCCCTACGAGCAGTACTTC

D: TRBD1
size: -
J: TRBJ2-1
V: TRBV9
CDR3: CASSVDWTGDLEQFF
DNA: TGTGCCAGCAGCGTAGATTGGACAGGGGACCTGGAGCAGTTCTTC

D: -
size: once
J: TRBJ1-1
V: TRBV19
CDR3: CASGSGGDMNTEAFF
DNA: TGTGCCAGTGGCTCTGGGGGGGACATGAACACTGAAGCTTTCTTT

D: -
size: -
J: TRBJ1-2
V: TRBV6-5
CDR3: CASSYTETANYGYTF
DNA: TGTGCCAGCAGTTATACGGAGACAGCTAACTATGGCTACACCTTC

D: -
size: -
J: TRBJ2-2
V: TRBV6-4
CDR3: CASSDSGRGTGELFF
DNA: TGTGCCAGCAGTGACTCCGGAAGGGGGACCGGGGAGCTGTTTTTT

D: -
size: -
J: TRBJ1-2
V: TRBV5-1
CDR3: CASSFGGNYGYTF
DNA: TGCGCCAGCAGCTTCGGCGGCAACTATGGCTACACCTTC

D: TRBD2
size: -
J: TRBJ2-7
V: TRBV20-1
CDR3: CSTPSGGEQYF
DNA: TGCAGTACCCCTTCGGGGGGGGAGCAGTACTTC

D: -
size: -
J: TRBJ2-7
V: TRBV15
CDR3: CATSRGGVGDEQYF
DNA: TGTGCCACCAGCAGAGGAGGGGTTGGGGACGAGCAGTACTTC

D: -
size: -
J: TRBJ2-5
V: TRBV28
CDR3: CASSPNRGGTPRETQYF
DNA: TGTGCCAGCAGTCCTAACAGGGGGGGAACCCCCCGAGAGACCCAGTACTTC

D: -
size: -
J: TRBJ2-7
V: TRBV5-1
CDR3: CASSLALASYEQYF
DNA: TGCGCCAGCAGCTTGGCCCTAGCTTCCTACGAGCAGTACTTC

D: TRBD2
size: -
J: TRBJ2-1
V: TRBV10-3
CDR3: CAISLAGEFSEQFF
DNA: TGTGCCATCAGTCTAGCGGGAGAATTCAGTGAGCAGTTCTTC

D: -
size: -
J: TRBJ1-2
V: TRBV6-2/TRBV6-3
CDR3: CASSYAIGRYGYTF
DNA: TGTGCCAGCAGTTACGCGATAGGTCGCTATGGCTACACCTTC

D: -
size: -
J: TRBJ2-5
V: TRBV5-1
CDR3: CASSLAGAETQYF
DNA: TGCGCCAGCAGCTTGGCAGGGGCAGAGACCCAGTACTTC

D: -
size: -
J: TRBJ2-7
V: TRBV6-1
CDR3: CASSEGFFGGRPLYEQYF
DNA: TGTGCCAGCAGTGAAGGGTTTTTTGGGGGGCGCCCCCTCTACGAGCAGTACTTC

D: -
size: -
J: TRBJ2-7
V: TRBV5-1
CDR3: CASSLYGTRTYEQYF
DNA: TGCGCCAGCAGCTTGTATGGGACAAGAACCTACGAGCAGTACTTC

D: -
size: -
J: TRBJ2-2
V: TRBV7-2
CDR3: CASSLGGNTGELFF
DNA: TGTGCCAGCAGCCTGGGAGGGAACACCGGGGAGCTGTTTTTT